These 16 T cell receptor beta chains share one sample of origin, sequenced in a study of blood T cell repertoires in COVID-19. The data were produced by immunoSEQ multiplex PCR, yet TCRdb's version contains in-frame clones alone and is incomplete. The sample consists of some 250,000 clones, approximately 86% of them appearing once. Source material: peripheral blood. These receptors were obtained from a man in his fifties or sixties who had recovered from COVID-19.

The chain is built from TRBV5-1 and TRBJ2-7, with 10 bases matching TRBD2. Per the germline V gene, CDR1 is SGHRS and CDR2 is YFSETQ. V dropped 1 base and J dropped 2; count of bases not matched to a gene: 9. This CDR3 spans 17 amino acids. The CDR3: CASSLILAGALTYEQYF. The CDR3 DNA follows: TGCGCCAGCAGCTTGATTCTAGCGGGGGCCCTAACCTACGAGCAGTACTTC. Full variable domain (rest looked up from reference TRBV5-1 and TRBJ2-7): KAGVTQTPRYLIKTRGQQVTLSCSPISGHRSVSWYQQTPGQGLQFLFEYFSETQRNKGNFPGRFSGRQFSNSRSEMNVSTLELGDSALYLCASSLILAGALTYEQYFGPGTRLTVT.

This sequence joins TRBV2 and TRBJ1-2, with TRBD1 matching over 9 bases. Unmatched junction bases numbered 7, after V lost 5 bases and J lost 6 bases. CDR1 and CDR2 (germline): SNHLY, FYNNEI. The CDR3 extends over 14 amino acids. Here the CDR3 DNA reads TGTGCCAGCAGTATAACAGGGGGCTGGAATGGCTACACCTTC. Translating it yields CASSITGGWNGYTF.

The chain joins TRBV5-6 to TRBJ2-3; the match to TRBD2 covers 9 bases. Germline CDR1 SGHDT, CDR2 YYEEEE. V lost 6 bases, J lost 1 base, and 9 bases stayed unmatched. This CDR3 is built from 16 residues. The CDR3 nucleotides read TGTGCCAGCAACCGCTACGGCGGGGGGGGCACAGATACGCAGTATTTT. Protein sequence: CASNRYGGGGTDTQYF.

The V and J genes are TRBV10-2 and TRBJ2-1; 8 bases are shared with TRBD2. Germline assignment: CDR1 WSHSY and CDR2 SAAADI. The CDR3 spans 16 residues. J was trimmed by 3 bases and V by 8 bases; bases with no gene match: 12. CDR3 bases: TGCGCCAGCGGGACGGGGGGGCCTCATGGCTACAATGAGCAGTTCTTC. Translating it yields CASGTGGPHGYNEQFF.

The chain employs TRBV19 and TRBJ2-7, with no clear D. V was trimmed by 8 bases and J by 6 bases, leaving 14 bases between them. Per germline, CDR1 LNHDA and CDR2 SQIVND (reference sequence). This CDR3 is built from 12 residues. The CDR3 spells CASGSGFGEQYF. The CDR3 DNA reads as TGTGCCAGTGGATCGGGTTTCGGCGAGCAGTACTTC. Full variable domain (missing parts from reference TRBV19 and TRBJ2-7): DGGITQSPKYLFRKEGQNVTLSCEQNLNHDAMYWYRQDPGQGLRLIYYSQIVNDFQKGDIAEGYSVSREKKESFPLTVTSAQKNPTAFYLCASGSGFGEQYFGPGTRLTVT.

Only a few counts were recorded for this clone. Other DNA sequences in the sample encode the same CDR3. The genes are TRBV9 and TRBJ1-2; D not resolved. Germline V gene lookup returns CDR1 SGDLS and CDR2 YYNGEE. This CDR3 is 13 amino acids long. The ends were cut back, 0 bases at V and 1 base at J, with 4 bases in the middle. For the CDR3, the DNA is TGTGCCAGCAGCGTAGACAGTAACTATGGCTACACCTTC. Amino acids: CASSVDSNYGYTF.

The chain joins TRBV5-1 to TRBJ2-5, with D possibly being TRBD2 (5 bases). The CDR3 has 14 residues. Trimming removed 0 bases from V and 7 bases from J, with 13 bases in between. The germline V gene encodes CDR1 SGHRS and CDR2 YFSETQ. CDR3 loop: CASSLEPPGGTQYF. The CDR3 DNA reads as TGCGCCAGCAGCTTGGAACCCCCCGGAGGGACCCAGTACTTC.

The chain combines TRBV29-1 with TRBJ2-5, with D tentatively TRBD2 (5 bases). The CDR3 runs 13 residues. Looked up from germline, CDR1 is SQVTM and CDR2 is ANQGSEA. CDR3 sequence (DNA): TGCAGTGGCAACGTAGGGAGTATGGAGACCCAGTACTTC. Amino acids: CSGNVGSMETQYF. The whole variable domain, filled in from reference TRBV29-1 and TRBJ2-5, reads SAVISQKPSRDICQRGTSLTIQCQVDSQVTMMFWYRQQPGQSLTLIATANQGSEATYESGFVIDKFPISRPNLTFSTLTVSNMSPEDSSIYLCSGNVGSMETQYFGPGTRLLVL.

CDR3 loop: CSVNIQINEKLFF. As DNA, the CDR3 is TGCAGCGTTAATATACAGATTAATGAAAAACTGTTTTTT. V gene TRBV29-1 combines with J gene TRBJ1-4; D gene ambiguous. CDR3 length equals 13 residues. Germline values: CDR1 SQVTM, CDR2 ANQGSEA. Trimming left V 5 bases short and J 4 bases short, with 11 bases between.

V is TRBV6-5 and J is TRBJ2-7, with D perhaps TRBD1 (5 bases). Trimming stripped 5 bases from V and 9 bases from J, with 17 bases between. The CDR3 is 13 amino acids. Germline values: CDR1 MNHEY, CDR2 SVGAGI. CDR3 residues: CASSRLGATPQYF. CDR3 coding DNA: TGTGCCAGCAGTCGTTTAGGGGCAACTCCGCAGTACTTC.

The gene calls are TRBV24-1 and TRBJ2-5; TRBD2 aligns across 9 bases. CDR1 is KGHDR, CDR2 SFDVKD, per germline. V lost 1 base to trimming and J lost 1 base; unmatched junction nucleotides: 3. The CDR3 totals 16 residues. The DNA for the CDR3 is TGTGCCACCAGTGATTTTGCAGCGGGGGGCCAAGAGACCCAGTACTTC. Translating it yields CATSDFAAGGQETQYF.

V and J are TRBV11-3 and TRBJ2-1; D is perhaps TRBD2 (7 bases). Germline loops: CDR1 SGHNT, CDR2 YENEEA. CDR3 length: 16 amino acids. Trimming removed 4 bases at V and 8 bases at J, with 21 bases between. The CDR3 nucleotides are TGTGCCAGCAGCTCCGCATCTAGTGGGGGGGCCTATGAGCAGTTCTTC. Encoded protein: CASSSASSGGAYEQFF.

A single count supports this clone. This sequence joins TRBV21-1 and TRBJ2-7; the D segment call TRBD1 is taken from the table without a DNA check. TRBV21-1 is a recognized pseudogene. The CDR3 length is 12 residues. CDR3 protein: CASSKEQGEQYV. In nucleotides, the CDR3 is TGTGCCAGCAGCAAAGAACAGGGGGAGCAGTACGTC.

The chain couples TRBV30 to TRBJ1-1; D remains ambiguous. Germline V gene data show CDR1 as GTSNPN and CDR2 as SVGIG (reference sequence). The CDR3 spans 12 residues. Trimming took 2 bases from V and 1 from J, leaving 5 bases between them. The CDR3 is CAWSSGNTEAFF. CDR3 DNA sequence: TGTGCCTGGAGTTCGGGGAACACTGAAGCTTTCTTT.

This clone was seen once. This chain connects TRBV10-3 to TRBJ2-5; D is uncertain. Trimming shortened V by 6 bases and J by 4 bases, and 18 bases separated the two germline ends. The CDR3 length is 15 residues. Germline V gene lookup returns CDR1 ENHRY and CDR2 SYGVKD. The CDR3 loop is CAISATPANSETQYF. CDR3 sequence (DNA): TGTGCCATCAGCGCCACGCCTGCTAACTCAGAGACCCAGTACTTC.

This chain uses TRBV18 with TRBJ1-5; TRBD1 is a possible D gene (5 bases). The CDR3 is made up of 16 amino acids. V was pared by 1 base and J by 1 base, with 11 bases between. Germline V CDR1 and CDR2: KGHSH, LQKENI. In DNA form, the CDR3 reads TGTGCCAGCTCACCACAGGACATGGGGAGCAATCAGCCCCAGCATTTT. It codes for CASSPQDMGSNQPQHF.